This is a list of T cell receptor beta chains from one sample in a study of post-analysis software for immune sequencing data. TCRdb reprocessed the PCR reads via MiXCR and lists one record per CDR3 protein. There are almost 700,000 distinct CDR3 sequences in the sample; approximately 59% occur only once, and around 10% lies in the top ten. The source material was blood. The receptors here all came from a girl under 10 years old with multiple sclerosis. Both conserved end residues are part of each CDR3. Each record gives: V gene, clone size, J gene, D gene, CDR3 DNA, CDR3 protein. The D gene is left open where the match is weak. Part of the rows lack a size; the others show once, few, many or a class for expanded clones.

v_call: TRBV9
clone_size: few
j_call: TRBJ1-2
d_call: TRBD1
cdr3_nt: TGTGCCAGCAGCGCTACAGGGGTCCCTAACTATGGCTACACCTTC
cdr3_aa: CASSATGVPNYGYTF

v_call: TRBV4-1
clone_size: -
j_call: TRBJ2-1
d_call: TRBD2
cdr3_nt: TGCGCCAGCAGCCAAGATGTTGCGAGCGGGACTTACAATGAGCAGTTCTTC
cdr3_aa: CASSQDVASGTYNEQFF

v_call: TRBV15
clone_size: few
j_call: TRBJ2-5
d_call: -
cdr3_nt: TGTGCCACCAGTAACCCTGAAGCAGGGGGAGGGCCAAGGGAGACCCAGTACTTC
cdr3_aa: CATSNPEAGGGPRETQYF

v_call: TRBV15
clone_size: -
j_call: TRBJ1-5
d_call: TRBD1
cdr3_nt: TGTGCCACGAACTATCCGGGACAGGGGGCGAGCCAGCCCCAGCATTTT
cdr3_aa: CATNYPGQGASQPQHF

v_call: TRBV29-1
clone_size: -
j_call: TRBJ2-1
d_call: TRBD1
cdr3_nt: TGCAGCACGGGACAGGGGGGCTCTTTCAGTGAGCAGTTCTTC
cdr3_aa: CSTGQGGSFSEQFF

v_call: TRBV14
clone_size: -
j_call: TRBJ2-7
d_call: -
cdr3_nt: TGTGCCAGCAGCGAGGGGGGACTCACACAAGTAACCTACGAGCAGTACTTC
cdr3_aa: CASSEGGLTQVTYEQYF

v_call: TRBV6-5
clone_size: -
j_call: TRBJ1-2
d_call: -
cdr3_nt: TGTGCCAGCAGTTCGAGGGGGGAGGACTATGGCTACACCTTC
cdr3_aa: CASSSRGEDYGYTF

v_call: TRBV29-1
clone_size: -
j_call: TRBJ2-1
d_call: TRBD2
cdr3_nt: TGCAGCGTTGAGGGGGGGAGCAATGAGCAGTTCTTC
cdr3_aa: CSVEGGSNEQFF

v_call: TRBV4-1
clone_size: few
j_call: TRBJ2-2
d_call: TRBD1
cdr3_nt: TGCGCCAGCAGCTCCGACAGGGACACCGGGGAGCTGTTTTTT
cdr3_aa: CASSSDRDTGELFF

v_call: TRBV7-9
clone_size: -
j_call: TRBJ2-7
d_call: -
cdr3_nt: TGTGCCAGCAGCCCTTTTTCCAGGCGTCCCACCTCCGAGCAGTACTTC
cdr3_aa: CASSPFSRRPTSEQYF

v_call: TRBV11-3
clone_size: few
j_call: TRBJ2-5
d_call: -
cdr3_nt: TGTGCCAGCAGCTTGGGGCAGCTGGAGACCCAGTACTTC
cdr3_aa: CASSLGQLETQYF

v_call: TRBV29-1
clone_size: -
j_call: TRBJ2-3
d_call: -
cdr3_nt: TGCAGCGTCACCACAGATACGCAGTATTTT
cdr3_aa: CSVTTDTQYF

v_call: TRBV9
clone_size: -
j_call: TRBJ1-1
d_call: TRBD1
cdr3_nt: TGTGCCAGCACCGGACCAGGGGGCACTGAAGCTTTCTTT
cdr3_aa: CASTGPGGTEAFF

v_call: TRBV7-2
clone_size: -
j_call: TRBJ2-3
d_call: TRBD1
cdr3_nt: TGTGCCAGCAGCCGACGGACAGGAACTAGCACAGATACGCAGTATTTT
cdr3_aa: CASSRRTGTSTDTQYF

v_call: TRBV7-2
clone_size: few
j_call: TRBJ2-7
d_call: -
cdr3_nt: TGTGCCAGCAGCCCGTCCGCAGGGTTCTACGAGCAGTACTTC
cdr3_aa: CASSPSAGFYEQYF

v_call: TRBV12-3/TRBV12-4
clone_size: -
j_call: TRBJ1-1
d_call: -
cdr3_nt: TGTGCCAGCAGTTTGTTGAAAGGTAATGAAGCTTTCTTT
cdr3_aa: CASSLLKGNEAFF

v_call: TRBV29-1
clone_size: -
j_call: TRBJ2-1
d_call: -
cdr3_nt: TGCAGCGTTGTAGCGACCCGCTCCTACAATGAGCAGTTCTTC
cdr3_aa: CSVVATRSYNEQFF

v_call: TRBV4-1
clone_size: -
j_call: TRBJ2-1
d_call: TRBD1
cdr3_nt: TGCGCCAGCAGCCACGAACCGGGACAGTTTAACAATGAGCAGTTCTTC
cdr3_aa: CASSHEPGQFNNEQFF

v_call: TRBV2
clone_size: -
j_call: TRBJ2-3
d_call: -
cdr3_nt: TGTGCCAGGAGGTTCCTTCTCACAGATACGCAGTATTTT
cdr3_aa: CARRFLLTDTQYF

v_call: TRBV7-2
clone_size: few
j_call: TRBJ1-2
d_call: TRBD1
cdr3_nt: TGTGCCAGCAGCCCGGGACAGGGGAGTCACTATGGCTACACCTTC
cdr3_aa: CASSPGQGSHYGYTF

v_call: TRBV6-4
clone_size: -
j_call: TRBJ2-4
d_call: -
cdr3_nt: TGTGCCAGCAGTGTTAAGGGGAAAGGGGCCAAAAACATTCAGTACTTC
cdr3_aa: CASSVKGKGAKNIQYF

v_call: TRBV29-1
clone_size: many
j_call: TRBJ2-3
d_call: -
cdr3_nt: TGCAGCGTTGAGGAGAGCGCAGATACGCAGTATTTT
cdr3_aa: CSVEESADTQYF

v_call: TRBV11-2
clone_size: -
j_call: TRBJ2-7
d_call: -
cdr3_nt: TGTGCCAGCAGCTTAGATCATTCAGTCGGACTTACGAACTACGAGCAGTACTTC
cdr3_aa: CASSLDHSVGLTNYEQYF

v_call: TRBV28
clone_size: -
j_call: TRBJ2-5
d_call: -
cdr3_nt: TGTGCCAGCAGTTTAATGCGGGGATTAGCCCAGTACTTC
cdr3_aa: CASSLMRGLAQYF

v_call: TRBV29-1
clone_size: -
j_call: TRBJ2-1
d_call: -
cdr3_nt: TGCAGCGTTGATAAGGACATTTCCTACAATGAGCAGTTCTTC
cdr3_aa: CSVDKDISYNEQFF

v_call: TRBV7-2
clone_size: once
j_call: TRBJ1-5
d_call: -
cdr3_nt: TGTGCCAGCAGCCCAGACATTCAGCCCCAGCATTTT
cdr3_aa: CASSPDIQPQHF

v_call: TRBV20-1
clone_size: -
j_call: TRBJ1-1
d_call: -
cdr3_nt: TGCAGTGCAGCAGGGATGAACACTGAAGCTTTCTTT
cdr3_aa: CSAAGMNTEAFF

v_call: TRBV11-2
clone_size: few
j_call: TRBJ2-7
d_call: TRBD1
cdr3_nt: TGTGCCAGCAGTAGAGACAGGGACGAGCAGTACTTC
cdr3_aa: CASSRDRDEQYF

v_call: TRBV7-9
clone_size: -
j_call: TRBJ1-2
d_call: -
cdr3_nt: TGTGCCAGCAGCTTTCCACAGGGTGCTGGCTACACCTTC
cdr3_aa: CASSFPQGAGYTF

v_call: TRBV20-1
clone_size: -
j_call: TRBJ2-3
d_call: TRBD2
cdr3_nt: TGCAGTTCGGCGATCGCTAGCGGGGGCACAGATACGCAGTATTTT
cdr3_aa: CSSAIASGGTDTQYF

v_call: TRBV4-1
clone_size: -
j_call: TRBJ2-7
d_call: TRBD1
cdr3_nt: TGCGCCAGCAGCCCCGTGACAGGGCCCGACGAGCAGTACTTC
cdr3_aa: CASSPVTGPDEQYF

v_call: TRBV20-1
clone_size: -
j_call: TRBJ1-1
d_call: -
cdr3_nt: TGCAGTACTAGAGTGCCAGGACAGCCGAACACTGAAGCTTTCTTT
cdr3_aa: CSTRVPGQPNTEAFF

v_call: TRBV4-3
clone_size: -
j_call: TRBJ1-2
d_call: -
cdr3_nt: TGCGCCAGCAGCCAAGATCCGGGAGTTCTACCTAACTATGGCTACACCTTC
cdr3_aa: CASSQDPGVLPNYGYTF

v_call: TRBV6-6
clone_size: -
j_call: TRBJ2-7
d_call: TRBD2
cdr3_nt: TGTGCCAGCAGTCAACGGCGGGGGTCCTACGAGCAGTACTTC
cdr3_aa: CASSQRRGSYEQYF

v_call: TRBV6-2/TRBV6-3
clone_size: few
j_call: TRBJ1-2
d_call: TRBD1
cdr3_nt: TGTGCCAGCAGTCCCTTACTTGTGATGGACAGGGGGAACTATGGCTACACCTTC
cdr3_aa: CASSPLLVMDRGNYGYTF